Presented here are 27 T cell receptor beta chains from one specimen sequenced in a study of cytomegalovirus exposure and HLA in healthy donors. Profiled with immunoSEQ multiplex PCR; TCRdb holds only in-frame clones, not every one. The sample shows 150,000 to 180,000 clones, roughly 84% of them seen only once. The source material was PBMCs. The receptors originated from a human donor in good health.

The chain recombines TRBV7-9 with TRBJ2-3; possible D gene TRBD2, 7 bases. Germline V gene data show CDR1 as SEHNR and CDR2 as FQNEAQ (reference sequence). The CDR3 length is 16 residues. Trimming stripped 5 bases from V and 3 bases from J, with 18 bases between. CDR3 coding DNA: TGTGCCAGCAGCCAACAGGGAGGGGGGTGGACAGATACGCAGTATTTT. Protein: CASSQQGGGWTDTQYF. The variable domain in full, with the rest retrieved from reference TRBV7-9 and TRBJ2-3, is DTGVSQNPRHKITKRGQNVTFRCDPISEHNRLYWYRQTLGQGPEFLTYFQNEAQLEKSRLLSDRFSAERPKGSFSTLEIQRTEQGDSAMYLCASSQQGGGWTDTQYFGPGTRLTVL.

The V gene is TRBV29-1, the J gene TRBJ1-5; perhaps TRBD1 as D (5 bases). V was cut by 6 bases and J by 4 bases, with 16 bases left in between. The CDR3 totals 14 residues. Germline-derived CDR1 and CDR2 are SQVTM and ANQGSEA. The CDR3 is CSVQDGGRNQPQHF. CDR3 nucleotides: TGCAGCGTCCAGGACGGGGGTAGGAATCAGCCCCAGCATTTT.

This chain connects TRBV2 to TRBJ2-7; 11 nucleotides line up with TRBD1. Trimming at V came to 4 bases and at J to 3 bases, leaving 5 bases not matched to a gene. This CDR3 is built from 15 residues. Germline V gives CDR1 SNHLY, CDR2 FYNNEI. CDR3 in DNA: TGTGCCAGCAGTGCCTCCGGGACAGGGGGCTACGAGCAGTACTTC. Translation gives CASSASGTGGYEQYF.

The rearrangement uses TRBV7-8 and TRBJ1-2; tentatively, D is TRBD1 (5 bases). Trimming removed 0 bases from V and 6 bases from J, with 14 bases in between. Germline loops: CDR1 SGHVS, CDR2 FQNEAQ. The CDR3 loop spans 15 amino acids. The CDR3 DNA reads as TGTGCCAGCAGCTTAGCGGGGACCGGGGGTAATGGCTACACCTTC. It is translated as CASSLAGTGGNGYTF.

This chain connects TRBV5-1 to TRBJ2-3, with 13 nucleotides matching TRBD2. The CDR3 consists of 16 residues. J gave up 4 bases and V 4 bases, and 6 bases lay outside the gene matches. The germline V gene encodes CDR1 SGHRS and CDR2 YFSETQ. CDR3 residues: CASSLTSGRAPDTQYF. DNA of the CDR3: TGCGCCAGCAGCCTAACTAGCGGGAGGGCCCCAGATACGCAGTATTTT.

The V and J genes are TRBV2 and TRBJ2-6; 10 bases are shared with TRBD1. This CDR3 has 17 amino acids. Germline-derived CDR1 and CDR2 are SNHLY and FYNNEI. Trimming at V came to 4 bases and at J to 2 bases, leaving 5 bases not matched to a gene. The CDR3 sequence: CASSADRGGAGANVLTF. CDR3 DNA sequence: TGTGCCAGCAGTGCGGACAGGGGGGGGGCTGGGGCCAACGTCCTGACTTTC. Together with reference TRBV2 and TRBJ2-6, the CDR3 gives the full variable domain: EPEVTQTPSHQVTQMGQEVILRCVPISNHLYFYWYRQILGQKVEFLVSFYNNEISEKSEIFDDQFSVERPDGSNFTLKIRSTKLEDSAMYFCASSADRGGAGANVLTFGAGSRLTVL.

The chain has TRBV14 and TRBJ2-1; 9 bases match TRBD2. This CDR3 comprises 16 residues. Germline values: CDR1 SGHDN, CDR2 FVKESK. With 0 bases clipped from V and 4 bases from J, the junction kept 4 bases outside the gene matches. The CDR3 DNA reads TGTGCCAGCAGCCAAGAGACTAGCGGCATTTACAATGAGCAGTTCTTC. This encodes CASSQETSGIYNEQFF.

CDR3 amino acids: CASSPRVADHEQYF. Here the CDR3 DNA reads TGTGCCAGCTCACCTCGGGTGGCAGACCACGAGCAGTACTTC. This sequence joins TRBV18 and TRBJ2-7; D unclear. CDR1 and CDR2 from the germline V gene are KGHSH and LQKENI. Trimming removed 3 bases from V and 5 bases from J, with 14 bases in between. CDR3 length equals 14 residues.

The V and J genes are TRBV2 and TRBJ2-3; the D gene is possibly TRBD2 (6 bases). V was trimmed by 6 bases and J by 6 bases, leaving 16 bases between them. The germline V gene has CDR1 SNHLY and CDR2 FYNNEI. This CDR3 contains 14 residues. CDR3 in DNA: TGTGCCAGCAGCTTGGGCAACGGAGGGGATACGCAGTATTTT. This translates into CASSLGNGGDTQYF. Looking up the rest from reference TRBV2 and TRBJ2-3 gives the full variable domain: EPEVTQTPSHQVTQMGQEVILRCVPISNHLYFYWYRQILGQKVEFLVSFYNNEISEKSEIFDDQFSVERPDGSNFTLKIRSTKLEDSAMYFCASSLGNGGDTQYFGPGTRLTVL.

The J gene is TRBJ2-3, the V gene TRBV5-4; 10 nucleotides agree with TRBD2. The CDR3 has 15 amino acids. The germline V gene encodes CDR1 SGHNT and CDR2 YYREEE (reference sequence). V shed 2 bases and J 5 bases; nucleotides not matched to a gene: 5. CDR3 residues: CASSLLGTSEDTQYF. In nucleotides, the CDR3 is TGTGCCAGCAGCTTATTAGGGACTAGCGAAGATACGCAGTATTTT.

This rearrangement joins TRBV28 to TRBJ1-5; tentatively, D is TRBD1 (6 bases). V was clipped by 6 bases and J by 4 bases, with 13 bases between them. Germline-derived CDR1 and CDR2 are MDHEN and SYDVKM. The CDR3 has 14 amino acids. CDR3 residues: CASRQQGNNQPQHF. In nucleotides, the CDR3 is TGTGCCAGCAGACAACAGGGAAATAATCAGCCCCAGCATTTT.

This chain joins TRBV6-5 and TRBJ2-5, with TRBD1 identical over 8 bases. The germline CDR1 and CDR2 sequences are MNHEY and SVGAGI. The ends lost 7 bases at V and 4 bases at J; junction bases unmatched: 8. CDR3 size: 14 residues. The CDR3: CASIPGTGPETQYF. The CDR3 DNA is TGTGCCAGCATCCCGGGGACAGGCCCAGAGACCCAGTACTTC.

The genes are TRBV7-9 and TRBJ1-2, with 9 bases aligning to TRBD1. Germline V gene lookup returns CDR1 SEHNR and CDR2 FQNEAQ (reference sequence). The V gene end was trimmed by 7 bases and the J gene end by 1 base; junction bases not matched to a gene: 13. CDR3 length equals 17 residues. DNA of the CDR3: TGTGCCAGCACCCTATCGGGACAGGGTGGTAGTAACTATGGCTACACCTTC. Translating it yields CASTLSGQGGSNYGYTF. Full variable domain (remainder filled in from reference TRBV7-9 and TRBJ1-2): DTGVSQNPRHKITKRGQNVTFRCDPISEHNRLYWYRQTLGQGPEFLTYFQNEAQLEKSRLLSDRFSAERPKGSFSTLEIQRTEQGDSAMYLCASTLSGQGGSNYGYTFGSGTRLTVV.

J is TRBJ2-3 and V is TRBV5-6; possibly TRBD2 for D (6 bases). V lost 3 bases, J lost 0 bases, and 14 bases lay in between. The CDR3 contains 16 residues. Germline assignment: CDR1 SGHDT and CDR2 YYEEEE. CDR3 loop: CASSSIAETSTDTQYF. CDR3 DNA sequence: TGTGCCAGCAGCTCCATAGCGGAGACTAGCACAGATACGCAGTATTTT.

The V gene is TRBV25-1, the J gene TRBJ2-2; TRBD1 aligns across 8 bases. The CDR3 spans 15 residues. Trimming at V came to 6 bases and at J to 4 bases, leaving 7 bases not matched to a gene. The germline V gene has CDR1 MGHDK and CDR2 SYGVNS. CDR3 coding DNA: TGTGCCAGCAGGACCGGGACAGGAGCCACCGGGGAGCTGTTTTTT. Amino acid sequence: CASRTGTGATGELFF.

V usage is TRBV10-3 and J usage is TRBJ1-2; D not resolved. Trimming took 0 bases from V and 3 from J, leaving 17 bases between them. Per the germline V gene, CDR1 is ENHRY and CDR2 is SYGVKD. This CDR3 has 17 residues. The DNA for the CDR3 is TGTGCCATCAGTGAGTCCGGAGGGTTGACTTGGGACTATGGCTACACCTTC. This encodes CAISESGGLTWDYGYTF.

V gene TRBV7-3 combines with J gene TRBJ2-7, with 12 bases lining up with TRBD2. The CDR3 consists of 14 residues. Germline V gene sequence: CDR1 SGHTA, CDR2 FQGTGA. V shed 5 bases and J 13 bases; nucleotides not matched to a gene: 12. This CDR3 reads CASSPEASGREVYF. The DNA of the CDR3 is TGTGCCAGCAGCCCCGAGGCTAGCGGGAGGGAAGTTTACTTC. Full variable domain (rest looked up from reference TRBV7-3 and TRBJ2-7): GAGVSQTPSNKVTEKGKYVELRCDPISGHTALYWYRQSLGQGPEFLIYFQGTGAADDSGLPNDRFFAVRPEGSVSTLKIQRTERGDSAVYLCASSPEASGREVYFGPGTRLTVT.

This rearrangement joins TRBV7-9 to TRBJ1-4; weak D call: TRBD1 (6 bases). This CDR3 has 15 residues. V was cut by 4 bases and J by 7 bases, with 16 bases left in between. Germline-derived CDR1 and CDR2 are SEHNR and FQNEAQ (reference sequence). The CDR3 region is CASSSGQTAAEKLFF. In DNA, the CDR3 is TGTGCCAGCAGCTCCGGACAGACCGCGGCTGAAAAACTGTTTTTT. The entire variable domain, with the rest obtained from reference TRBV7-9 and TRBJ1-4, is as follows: DTGVSQNPRHKITKRGQNVTFRCDPISEHNRLYWYRQTLGQGPEFLTYFQNEAQLEKSRLLSDRFSAERPKGSFSTLEIQRTEQGDSAMYLCASSSGQTAAEKLFFGSGTQLSVL.

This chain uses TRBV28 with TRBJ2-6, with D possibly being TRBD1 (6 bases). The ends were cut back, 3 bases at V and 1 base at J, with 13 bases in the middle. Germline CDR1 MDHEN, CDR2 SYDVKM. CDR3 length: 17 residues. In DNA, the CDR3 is TGTGCCAGCAGTTTTGGGGGCAGGAGGTCTGGGGCCAACGTCCTGACTTTC. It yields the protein CASSFGGRRSGANVLTF.

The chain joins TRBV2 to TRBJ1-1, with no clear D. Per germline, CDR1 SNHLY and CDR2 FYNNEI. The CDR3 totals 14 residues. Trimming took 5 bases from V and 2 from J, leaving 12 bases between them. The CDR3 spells CASSPTRRNTEAFF. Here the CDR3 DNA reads TGTGCCAGCAGTCCAACAAGAAGAAACACTGAAGCTTTCTTT.

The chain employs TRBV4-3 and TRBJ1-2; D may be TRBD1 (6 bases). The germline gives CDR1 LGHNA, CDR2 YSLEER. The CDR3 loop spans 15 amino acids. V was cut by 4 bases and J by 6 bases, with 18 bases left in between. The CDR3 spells CASSRIGGQIHGYTF. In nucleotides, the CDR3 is TGCGCCAGCAGCCGAATCGGAGGACAGATCCATGGCTACACCTTC.

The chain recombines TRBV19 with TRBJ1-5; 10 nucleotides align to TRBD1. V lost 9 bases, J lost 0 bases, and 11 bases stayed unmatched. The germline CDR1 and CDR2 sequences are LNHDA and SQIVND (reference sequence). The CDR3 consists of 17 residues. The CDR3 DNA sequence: TGTGCCAGCTCACGGGACAGGGGACTCTATAGCAATCAGCCCCAGCATTTT. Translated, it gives CASSRDRGLYSNQPQHF.

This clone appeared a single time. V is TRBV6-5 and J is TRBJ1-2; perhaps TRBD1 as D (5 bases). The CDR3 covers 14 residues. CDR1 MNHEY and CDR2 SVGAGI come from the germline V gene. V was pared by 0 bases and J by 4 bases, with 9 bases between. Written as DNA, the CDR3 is TGTGCCAGCAGTTACTCGGGGCGCGGCTATGGCTACACCTTC. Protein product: CASSYSGRGYGYTF.

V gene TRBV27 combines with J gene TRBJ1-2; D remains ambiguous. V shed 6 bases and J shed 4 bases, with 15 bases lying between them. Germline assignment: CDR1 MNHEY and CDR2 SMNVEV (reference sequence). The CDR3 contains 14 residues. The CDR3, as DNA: TGTGCCAGCAGGGGAGGAGGGAAAGGCTATGGCTACACCTTC. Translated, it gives CASRGGGKGYGYTF.

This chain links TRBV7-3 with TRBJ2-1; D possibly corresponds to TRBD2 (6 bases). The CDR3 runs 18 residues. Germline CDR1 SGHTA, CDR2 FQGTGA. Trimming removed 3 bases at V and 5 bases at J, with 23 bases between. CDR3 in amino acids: CASSFYGPGLARNNEQFF. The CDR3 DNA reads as TGTGCCAGCAGCTTTTATGGGCCCGGGCTAGCGAGGAACAATGAGCAGTTCTTC. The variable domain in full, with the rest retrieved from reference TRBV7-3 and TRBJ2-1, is GAGVSQTPSNKVTEKGKYVELRCDPISGHTALYWYRQSLGQGPEFLIYFQGTGAADDSGLPNDRFFAVRPEGSVSTLKIQRTERGDSAVYLCASSFYGPGLARNNEQFFGPGTRLTVL.

The CDR3 DNA follows: TGTGCCATCTCACGACAGGGGATCCAGGAAAAACTGTTTTTT. Translating it yields CAISRQGIQEKLFF. This chain links TRBV7-9 with TRBJ1-4, with 8 bases aligning to TRBD1. CDR3 length: 14 amino acids. Germline assignment: CDR1 SEHNR and CDR2 FQNEAQ (reference sequence). With V trimmed by 10 bases and J by 8 bases, 12 bases remained unmatched.

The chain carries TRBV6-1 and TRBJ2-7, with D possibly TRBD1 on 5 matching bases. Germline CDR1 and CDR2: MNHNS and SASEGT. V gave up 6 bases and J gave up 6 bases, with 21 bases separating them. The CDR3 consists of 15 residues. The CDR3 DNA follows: TGTGCCAGCAGACCCCAGGACATCCCTCTTAGCGAGCAGTACTTC. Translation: CASRPQDIPLSEQYF.